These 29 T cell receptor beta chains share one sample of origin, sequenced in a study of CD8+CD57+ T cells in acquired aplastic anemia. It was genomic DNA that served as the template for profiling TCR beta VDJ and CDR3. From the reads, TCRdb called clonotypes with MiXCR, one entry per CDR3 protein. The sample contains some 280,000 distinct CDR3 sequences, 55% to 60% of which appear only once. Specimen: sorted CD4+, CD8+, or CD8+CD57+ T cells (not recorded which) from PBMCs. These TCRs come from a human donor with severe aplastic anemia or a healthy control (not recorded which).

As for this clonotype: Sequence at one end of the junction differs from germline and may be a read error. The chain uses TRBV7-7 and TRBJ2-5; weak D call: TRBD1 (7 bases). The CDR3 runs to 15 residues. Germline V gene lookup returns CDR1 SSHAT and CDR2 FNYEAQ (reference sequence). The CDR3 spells CASSLGAGTEETQYF. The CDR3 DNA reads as TGTGCTAGCAGCTTGGGGGCGGGGACAGAAGAGACCCAGTACTTC.

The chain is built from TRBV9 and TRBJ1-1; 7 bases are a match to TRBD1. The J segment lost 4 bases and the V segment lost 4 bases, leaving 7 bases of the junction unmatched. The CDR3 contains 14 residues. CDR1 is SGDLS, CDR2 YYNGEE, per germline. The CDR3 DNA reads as TGTGCCAGCAGCAACCCGGACAGGAGCACTGAAGCTTTCTTT. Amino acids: CASSNPDRSTEAFF.

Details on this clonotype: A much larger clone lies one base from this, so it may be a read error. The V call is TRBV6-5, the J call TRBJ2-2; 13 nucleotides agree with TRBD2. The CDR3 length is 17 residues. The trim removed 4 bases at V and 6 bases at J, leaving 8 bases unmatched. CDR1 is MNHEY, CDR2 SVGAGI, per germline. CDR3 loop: CASSFASGTSGAGELFF. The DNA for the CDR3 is TGTGCCAGCAGTTTTGCCTCCGGGACTAGCGGGGCCGGGGAGCTGTTTTTT.

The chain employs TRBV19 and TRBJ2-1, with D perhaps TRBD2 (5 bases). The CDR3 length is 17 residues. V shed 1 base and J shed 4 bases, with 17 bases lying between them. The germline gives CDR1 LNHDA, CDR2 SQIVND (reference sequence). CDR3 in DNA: TGTGCCAGTAGTATAGTTAAATGGGGAGTAGGGTACAATGAGCAGTTCTTC. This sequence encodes CASSIVKWGVGYNEQFF. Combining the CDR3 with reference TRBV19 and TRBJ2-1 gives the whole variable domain DGGITQSPKYLFRKEGQNVTLSCEQNLNHDAMYWYRQDPGQGLRLIYYSQIVNDFQKGDIAEGYSVSREKKESFPLTVTSAQKNPTAFYLCASSIVKWGVGYNEQFFGPGTRLTVL.

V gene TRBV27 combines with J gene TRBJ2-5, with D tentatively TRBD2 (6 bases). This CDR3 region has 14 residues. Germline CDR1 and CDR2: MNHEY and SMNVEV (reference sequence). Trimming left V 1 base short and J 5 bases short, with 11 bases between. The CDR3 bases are TGTGCCAGCAGTTTATGGGGGGATGAGGAGACCCAGTACTTC. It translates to CASSLWGDEETQYF.

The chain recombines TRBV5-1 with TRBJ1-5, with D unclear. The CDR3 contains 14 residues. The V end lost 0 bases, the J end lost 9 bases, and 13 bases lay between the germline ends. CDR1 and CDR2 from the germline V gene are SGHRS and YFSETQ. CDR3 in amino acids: CASSLDGLGWPQHF. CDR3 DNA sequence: TGCGCCAGCAGCTTGGACGGCTTGGGGTGGCCCCAGCATTTT.

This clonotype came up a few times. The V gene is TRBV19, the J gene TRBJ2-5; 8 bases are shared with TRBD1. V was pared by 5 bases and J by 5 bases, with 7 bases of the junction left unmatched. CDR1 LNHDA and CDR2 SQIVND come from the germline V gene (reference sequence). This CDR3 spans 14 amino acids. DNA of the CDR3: TGTGCCAGTAGTCGGACAGGGCCGGGGGAGACCCAGTACTTC. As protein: CASSRTGPGETQYF.

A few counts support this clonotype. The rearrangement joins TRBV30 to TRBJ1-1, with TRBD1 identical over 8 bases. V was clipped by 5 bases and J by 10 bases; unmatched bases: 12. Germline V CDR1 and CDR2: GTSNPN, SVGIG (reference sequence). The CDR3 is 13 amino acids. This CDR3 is CAWQYQGAGGAFF. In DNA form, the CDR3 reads TGTGCCTGGCAGTACCAGGGGGCAGGTGGAGCTTTCTTT.

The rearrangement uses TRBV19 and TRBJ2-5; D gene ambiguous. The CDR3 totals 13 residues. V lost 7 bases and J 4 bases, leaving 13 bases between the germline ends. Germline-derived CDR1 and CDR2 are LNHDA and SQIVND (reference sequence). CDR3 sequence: CASTRFLGETQYF. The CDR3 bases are TGTGCCAGTACCCGTTTTCTGGGAGAGACCCAGTACTTC. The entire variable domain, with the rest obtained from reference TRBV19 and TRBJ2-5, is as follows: DGGITQSPKYLFRKEGQNVTLSCEQNLNHDAMYWYRQDPGQGLRLIYYSQIVNDFQKGDIAEGYSVSREKKESFPLTVTSAQKNPTAFYLCASTRFLGETQYFGPGTRLLVL.

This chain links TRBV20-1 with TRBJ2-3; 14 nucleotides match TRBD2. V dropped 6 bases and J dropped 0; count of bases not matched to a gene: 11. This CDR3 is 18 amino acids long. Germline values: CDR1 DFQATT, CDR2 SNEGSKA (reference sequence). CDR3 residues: CSAEPGLAGVPSTDTQYF. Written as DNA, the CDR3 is TGCAGTGCGGAACCGGGACTAGCGGGGGTACCTAGCACAGATACGCAGTATTTT.

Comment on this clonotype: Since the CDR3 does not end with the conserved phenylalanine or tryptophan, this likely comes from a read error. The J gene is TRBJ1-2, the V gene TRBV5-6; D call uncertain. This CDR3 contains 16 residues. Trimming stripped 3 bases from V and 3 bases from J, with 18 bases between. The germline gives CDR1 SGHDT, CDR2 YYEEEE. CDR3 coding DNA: TGTGCCAGCAGCTCTGGAATCGGGGTGATCGACTATGGCTACACCCTC. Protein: CASSSGIGVIDYGYTL.

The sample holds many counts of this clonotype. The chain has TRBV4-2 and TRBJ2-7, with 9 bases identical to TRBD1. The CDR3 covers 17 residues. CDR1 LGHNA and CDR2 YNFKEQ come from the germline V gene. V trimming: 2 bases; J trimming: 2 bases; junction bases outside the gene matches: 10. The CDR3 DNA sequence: TGTGCCAGCAGCCAACCCCTACCGGGACAGGGAACCTACGAGCAGTACTTC. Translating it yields CASSQPLPGQGTYEQYF.

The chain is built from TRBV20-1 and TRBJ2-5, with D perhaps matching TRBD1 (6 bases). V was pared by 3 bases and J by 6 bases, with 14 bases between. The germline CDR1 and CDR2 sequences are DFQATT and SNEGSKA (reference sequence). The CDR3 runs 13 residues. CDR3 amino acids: CSARRTASKTQYF. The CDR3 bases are TGCAGTGCTAGGAGGACAGCTAGCAAGACCCAGTACTTC.

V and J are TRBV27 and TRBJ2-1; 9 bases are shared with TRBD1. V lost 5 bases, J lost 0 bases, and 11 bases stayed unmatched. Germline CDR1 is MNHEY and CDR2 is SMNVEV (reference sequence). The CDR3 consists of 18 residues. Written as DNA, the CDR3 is TGTGCCAGCAGTGTAAGACAGGGGGGGACCGCCTCCTACAATGAGCAGTTCTTC. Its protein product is CASSVRQGGTASYNEQFF.

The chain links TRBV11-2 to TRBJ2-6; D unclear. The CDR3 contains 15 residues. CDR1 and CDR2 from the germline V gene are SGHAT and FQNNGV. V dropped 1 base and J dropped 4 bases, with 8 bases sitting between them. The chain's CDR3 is CASSLGTPGANVLTF. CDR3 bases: TGTGCCAGCAGCTTAGGGACCCCCGGGGCCAACGTCCTGACTTTC.

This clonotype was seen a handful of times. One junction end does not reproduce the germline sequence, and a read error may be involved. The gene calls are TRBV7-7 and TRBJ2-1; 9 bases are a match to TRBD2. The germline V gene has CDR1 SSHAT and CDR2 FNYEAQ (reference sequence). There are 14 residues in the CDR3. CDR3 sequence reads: CASSSSGEYNEQFF. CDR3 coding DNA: TGTGCTAGCAGCTCTAGCGGGGAATACAATGAGCAGTTCTTC.

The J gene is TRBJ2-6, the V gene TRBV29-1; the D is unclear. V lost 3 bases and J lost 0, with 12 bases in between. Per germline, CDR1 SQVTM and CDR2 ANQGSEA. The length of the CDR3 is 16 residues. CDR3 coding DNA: TGCAGCGTTGAGGATTTCCCACACTCTGGGGCCAACGTCCTGACTTTC. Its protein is CSVEDFPHSGANVLTF.

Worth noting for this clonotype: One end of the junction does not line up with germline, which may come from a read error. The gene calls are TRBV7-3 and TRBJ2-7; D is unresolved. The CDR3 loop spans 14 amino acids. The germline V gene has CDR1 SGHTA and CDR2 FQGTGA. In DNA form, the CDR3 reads TGCGCCAGCAGCTTGGATGTCAGCTCCTACGAGCAGTACTTC. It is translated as CASSLDVSSYEQYF.

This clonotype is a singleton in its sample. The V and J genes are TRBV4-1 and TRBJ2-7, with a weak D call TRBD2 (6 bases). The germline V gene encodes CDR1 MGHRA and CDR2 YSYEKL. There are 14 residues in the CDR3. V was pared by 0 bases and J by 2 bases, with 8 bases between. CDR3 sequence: CASSQEAGPYEQYF. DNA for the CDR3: TGCGCCAGCAGCCAAGAGGCGGGACCCTACGAGCAGTACTTC.

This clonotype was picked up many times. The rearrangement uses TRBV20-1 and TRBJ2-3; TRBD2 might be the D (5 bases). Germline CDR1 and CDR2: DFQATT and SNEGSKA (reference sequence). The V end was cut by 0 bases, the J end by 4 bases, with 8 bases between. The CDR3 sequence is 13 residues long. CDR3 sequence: CSARDTRADTQYF. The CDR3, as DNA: TGCAGTGCTAGAGATACGAGGGCAGATACGCAGTATTTT.

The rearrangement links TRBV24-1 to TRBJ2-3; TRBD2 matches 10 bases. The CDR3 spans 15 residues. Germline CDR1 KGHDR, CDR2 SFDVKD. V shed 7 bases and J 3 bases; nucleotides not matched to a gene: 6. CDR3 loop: CATSPGTSATDTQYF. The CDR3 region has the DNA TGTGCCACCAGCCCCGGGACTAGCGCGACAGATACGCAGTATTTT.

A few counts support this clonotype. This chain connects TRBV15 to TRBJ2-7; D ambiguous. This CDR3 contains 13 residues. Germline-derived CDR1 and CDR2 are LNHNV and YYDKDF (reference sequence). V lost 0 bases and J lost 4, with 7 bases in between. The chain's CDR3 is CATSREYTYEQYF. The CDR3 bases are TGTGCCACCAGCAGAGAGTACACGTACGAGCAGTACTTC. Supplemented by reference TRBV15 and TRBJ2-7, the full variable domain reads DAMVIQNPRYQVTQFGKPVTLSCSQTLNHNVMYWYQQKSSQAPKLLFHYYDKDFNNEADTPDNFQSRRPNTSFCFLDIRSPGLGDTAMYLCATSREYTYEQYFGPGTRLTVT.

CDR3 region: CSVEVGPGTGYTF. The CDR3 DNA sequence: TGCAGCGTTGAAGTAGGTCCGGGGACTGGCTACACCTTC. The chain recombines TRBV29-1 with TRBJ1-2; tentatively, D is TRBD1 (5 bases). Germline CDR1 is SQVTM and CDR2 is ANQGSEA. This CDR3 contains 13 residues. Deletions cut 1 base from V and 7 bases from J, with 13 bases between. Based on the CDR3 plus reference TRBV29-1 and TRBJ1-2, the full variable domain is SAVISQKPSRDICQRGTSLTIQCQVDSQVTMMFWYRQQPGQSLTLIATANQGSEATYESGFVIDKFPISRPNLTFSTLTVSNMSPEDSSIYLCSVEVGPGTGYTFGSGTRLTVV.

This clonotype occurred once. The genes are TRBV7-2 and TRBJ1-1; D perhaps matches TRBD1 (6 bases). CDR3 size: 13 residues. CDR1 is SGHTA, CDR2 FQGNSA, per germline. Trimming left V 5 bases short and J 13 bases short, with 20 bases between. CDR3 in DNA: TGTGCCAGCAGCCTCGGGACATCTTTTAAAGTTTTCTTT. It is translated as CASSLGTSFKVFF.

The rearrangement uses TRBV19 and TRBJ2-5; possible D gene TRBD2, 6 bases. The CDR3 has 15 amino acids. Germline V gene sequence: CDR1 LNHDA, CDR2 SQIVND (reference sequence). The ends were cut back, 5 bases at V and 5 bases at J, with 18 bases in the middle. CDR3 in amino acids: CASSEGGRAAETQYF. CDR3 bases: TGTGCCAGTAGTGAGGGAGGCAGGGCGGCGGAGACCCAGTACTTC.

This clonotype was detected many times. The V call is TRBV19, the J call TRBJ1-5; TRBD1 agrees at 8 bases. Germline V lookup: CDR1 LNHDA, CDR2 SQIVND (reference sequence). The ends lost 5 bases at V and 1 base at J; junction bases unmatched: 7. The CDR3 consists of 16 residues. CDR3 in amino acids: CASSPRTGISNQPQHF. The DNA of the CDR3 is TGTGCCAGTAGTCCGCGGACAGGGATAAGCAATCAGCCCCAGCATTTT.

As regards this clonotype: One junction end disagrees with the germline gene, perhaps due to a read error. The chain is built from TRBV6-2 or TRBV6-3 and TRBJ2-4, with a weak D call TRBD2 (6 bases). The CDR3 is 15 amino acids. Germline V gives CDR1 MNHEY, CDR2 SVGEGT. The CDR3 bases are TGCGCCAGCAGTTCGGGACTCCTGGCCAAAAACATTCAGTACTTC. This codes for CASSSGLLAKNIQYF.

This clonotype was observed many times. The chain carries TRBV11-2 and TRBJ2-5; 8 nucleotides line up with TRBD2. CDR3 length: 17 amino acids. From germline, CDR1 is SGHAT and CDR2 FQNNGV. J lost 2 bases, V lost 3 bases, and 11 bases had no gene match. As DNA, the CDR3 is TGTGCCAGCAGCTTCCCGAGCGGGGGAAACCCACAAGAGACCCAGTACTTC. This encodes CASSFPSGGNPQETQYF.

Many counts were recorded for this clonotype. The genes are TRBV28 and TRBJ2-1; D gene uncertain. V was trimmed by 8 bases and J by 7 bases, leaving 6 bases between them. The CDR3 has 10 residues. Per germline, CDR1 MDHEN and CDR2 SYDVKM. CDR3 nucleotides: TGTGCCAGCGTTGGGAATGAGCAGTTCTTC. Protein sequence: CASVGNEQFF.